This T cell receptor (beta chain) was observed in a study of CD4 T cells in relation to SARS-CoV-2 and coronaviruses (dated by TCRdb to 2020 to 2023). About the investigation overall: In the ViraFEST assay, PBMCs were cultured with antigen for under 13 days, after which TCR beta CDR3s were sequenced to identify antigen-specific clonal expansions. The Adaptive Biotechnologies TCR-sequencing kit was used to sequence samples from a few pre-COVID donors and the naive versus memory experiments, whereas other data were Illumina-based. Memory CD4+ T cell crossreactivity between SARS-CoV-2 and common cold coronavirus spike proteins was assessed at the TCR clonotype level in the study. Expansion assays from other donors in the study were sequenced with a different, Illumina-based TCR-beta assay. An HIV-1 Nef peptide pool or a no-peptide culture served as the negative reference condition. Patient-derived lymphoblastoid cell lines were used to map the HLA restriction of shared crossreactive spike epitopes.

Turning to this clone: Which antigen it targets is not known. Nothing much larger sits one base from this clone, and base qualities are not available.

CD4+ T cells from unexposed donors were collected before the COVID-19 pandemic (2011-2018). Following 10 days of culture, the EasySep CD4+ T cell isolation kit was used to isolate CD4+ T cells. As cell number allowed, CD4+ T cells from unexposed donors were tested for reactivity to SARS-CoV-2 S and N and to four common cold coronavirus spike pools. Two million PBMCs per well were cultured in IMDM with around 5% human AB serum and approximately 10 IU/ml IL-2. Half of the culture medium was replaced with fresh IL-2-containing medium on days 3 and 7. In general, triplicate replicate wells were used for every peptide culture condition. The leukapheresis product used for the unexposed donors was purchased from a commercial source. Ficoll-Paque PLUS gradient centrifugation was used to isolate PBMCs from leukapheresis product or whole blood. PBMCs were either used fresh in the expansion assay or cryopreserved at -140 degrees C. The QIAamp Micro DNA Kit was used to extract genomic DNA from the CD4+ T cells.

General conclusions and limits of the study: No donor contributed both pre-pandemic and post-infection samples, which limited tracing the source of pre-existing responses. Crossreactivity analysis was centred on spike protein, so crossreactivity against other viral proteins was not assessed. The study was limited by small numbers of patients and tested TCRs. Compared with monoreactive clones, crossreactive clones had significantly weaker SARS-CoV-2-driven expansion, a result consistent with antigenic imprinting. In about 60% of donors, memory CD4+ clonotypes turned up that crossrecognized SARS-CoV-2 and at least one common cold coronavirus spike.

The CDR3 measures 13 amino acids from cysteine to phenylalanine. Just the 39-base CDR3 DNA is kept, in frame starting at base 1. Sequences SGHNT (CDR1) and YYREEE (CDR2) are obtained from the germline V gene (reference sequence). V was cut back by 1 base and J by 7 bases, leaving a gap of 8 bases between them. The method behind the library was the immunoSEQ multiplex PCR assay. In the authors' own workflow: During preprocessing, nonproductive sequences were removed, as were CDR3s that did not start with C, did not end with F or W, or were shorter than 7 amino acids. Antigen-specific clonotypes were called with the MANAFEST web app, based on expansion relative to reference and other culture wells. To be counted as positive, a clone had to show significant expansion compared with the reference culture, at an FDR below 0.05, in 2 of 3 replicate wells. Positive clones also required significant expansion versus all other tandem wells and an odds ratio above 5. CDR3 homology was quantified as pairwise Levenshtein distance, calculated with the stringdist R package after three terminal residues were trimmed from each end. This immuneACCESS table, as held by TCRdb, lists in-frame sequences with V and J called but not all clones. Of the missing ones, under half trace to an unresolved V gene in checked studies; the others have no known cause. That table furnishes V, J and clone size, whereas the DNA furnished D and trimming. In this sample the table shows roughly 12,000 clones, 70% to 85% of which occur a single time. Of the sample, around 14% is held by the ten largest clones.

The receptor was isolated from a human donor in good health. The sequenced sample was CD4+ T cells from PBMCs, cultured in vitro. Recombination linked TRBV5-4 to TRBJ2-2; the best D guess is TRBD2, with 6 bases matching. This receptor carries the CDR3 CASSLPAGGELFF. The DNA is TGTGCCAGCAGCTTGCCAGCGGGCGGGGAGCTGTTTTTT.